These 14 T cell receptor beta chains were all obtained from the same sample, sequenced in a study of cytomegalovirus exposure and HLA in healthy donors. With 60 Vbeta and 13 Jbeta primers, the PCR was carried out. Generated by immunoSEQ multiplex PCR, the TCRdb table keeps only in-frame clones and is missing some. This table has approximately 150,000 clones, around 68% appearing once. Sequenced sample: PBMCs. The receptors come from a woman aged 35 to 49 in good health and CMV-seropositive.

The gene calls are TRBV7-6 and TRBJ1-2, with TRBD1 as a possible D gene (5 bases). Germline V CDR1 and CDR2: SGHVS, FNYEAQ. The CDR3 covers 13 residues. The V end was cut by 6 bases, the J end by 3 bases, with 11 bases between. CDR3 sequence (DNA): TGTGCCAGCAGTCCCGACAGCTACTATGGCTACACCTTC. Its translation: CASSPDSYYGYTF.

The CDR3 sequence is CSVGKAGALQETQYF. CDR3 sequence (DNA): TGCAGCGTTGGGAAGGCGGGGGCGCTCCAAGAGACCCAGTACTTC. This chain connects TRBV29-1 to TRBJ2-5; D may be TRBD2 (7 bases). The V gene's germline CDR1 is SQVTM and CDR2 ANQGSEA. This CDR3 spans 15 amino acids. The V gene lost 4 bases and the J gene lost 1 base, with 16 bases spanning the gap.

The chain is built from TRBV11-2 and TRBJ2-7, with 9 bases fitting TRBD1. The CDR3 contains 16 residues. The V gene end was trimmed by 5 bases and the J gene end by 3 bases; junction bases not matched to a gene: 11. The germline V gene encodes CDR1 SGHAT and CDR2 FQNNGV. In DNA, the CDR3 is TGTGCCAGCAGCCCGCAGCCGGGACAGGGTTTCTACGAGCAGTACTTC. This translates into CASSPQPGQGFYEQYF. Combining the CDR3 with reference TRBV11-2 and TRBJ2-7 gives the whole variable domain EAGVAQSPRYKIIEKRQSVAFWCNPISGHATLYWYQQILGQGPKLLIQFQNNGVVDDSQLPKDRFSAERLKGVDSTLKIQPAKLEDSAVYLCASSPQPGQGFYEQYFGPGTRLTVT.

The CDR3 loop is CASAKQALNTGELFF. CDR3 bases: TGTGCCAGCGCCAAACAGGCTTTGAACACCGGGGAGCTGTTTTTT. This chain joins TRBV6-4 and TRBJ2-2; weak D call: TRBD1 (5 bases). The CDR3 is 15 amino acids. Germline V CDR1 and CDR2: MRHNA, SNTAGT. V gave up 8 bases and J gave up 1 base, with 14 bases separating them.

J is TRBJ1-1 and V is TRBV7-9; 9 bases are a match to TRBD1. V trimming: 4 bases; J trimming: 1 base; junction bases outside the gene matches: 4. This CDR3 region has 15 residues. Germline V lookup: CDR1 SEHNR, CDR2 FQNEAQ (reference sequence). The CDR3 region has the DNA TGTGCCAGCAGCTCCTGGACAGGGGAGAACACTGAAGCTTTCTTT. It codes for CASSSWTGENTEAFF.

This clone was detected only once. The J gene is TRBJ1-5, the V gene TRBV29-1; D is unresolved. V shed 4 bases and J shed 6 bases, with 13 bases lying between them. Germline V gene lookup returns CDR1 SQVTM and CDR2 ANQGSEA. The CDR3 contains 13 residues. DNA of the CDR3: TGCAGCGTTGTCCCCCATCCGGGTCAGCCCCAGCATTTT. Amino acids: CSVVPHPGQPQHF. The complete variable domain, with remaining parts taken from reference TRBV29-1 and TRBJ1-5, reads SAVISQKPSRDICQRGTSLTIQCQVDSQVTMMFWYRQQPGQSLTLIATANQGSEATYESGFVIDKFPISRPNLTFSTLTVSNMSPEDSSIYLCSVVPHPGQPQHFGDGTRLSIL.

This chain links TRBV7-9 with TRBJ2-1; 7 bases are a match to TRBD1. This CDR3 contains 15 residues. The trim removed 0 bases at V and 7 bases at J, leaving 6 bases unmatched. Per germline, CDR1 SEHNR and CDR2 FQNEAQ (reference sequence). CDR3 in amino acids: CASSLAGGNGNEQFF. CDR3 DNA sequence: TGTGCCAGCAGCTTAGCAGGGGGCAATGGGAATGAGCAGTTCTTC.

About this clone: The junction does not match germline at one end; this may be a read error. The V call is TRBV7-7, the J call TRBJ1-5, with TRBD1 matching over 9 bases. This CDR3 is built from 14 residues. CDR1 and CDR2 (germline): SSHAT, FNYEAQ (reference sequence). CDR3: CASSPTGGCQPQHF. The CDR3 DNA is TGTGCTAGCAGCCCAACAGGGGGCTGTCAGCCCCAGCATTTT.

The chain has TRBV5-1 and TRBJ2-3, with 8 bases identical to TRBD1. The CDR3 length is 16 residues. In germline, CDR1 is SGHRS, CDR2 YFSETQ. J lost 2 bases, V lost 4 bases, and 9 bases had no gene match. The CDR3 nucleotides are TGCGCCAGCAGCCCGGGGACAGGTGGACTCACAGATACGCAGTATTTT. Amino acids: CASSPGTGGLTDTQYF.

The chain carries TRBV27 and TRBJ2-7, with D possibly matching TRBD1 (6 bases). V was trimmed by 6 bases and J by 1 base, leaving 16 bases between them. The CDR3 consists of 15 residues. Germline V gene data show CDR1 as MNHEY and CDR2 as SMNVEV (reference sequence). For the CDR3, the DNA is TGTGCCAGCAGGCCACGCGACAGGCGGTCCTACGAGCAGTACTTC. Its translation is CASRPRDRRSYEQYF.

The gene calls are TRBV18 and TRBJ2-2; 10 positions match TRBD1. Germline V CDR1 and CDR2: KGHSH, LQKENI. The CDR3 has 19 residues. J gave up 7 bases and V 3 bases, and 17 bases lay outside the gene matches. The CDR3 region is CASSPPHQTGGGLYGELFF. CDR3 nucleotide sequence: TGTGCCAGCTCACCCCCCCATCAGACAGGGGGCGGCCTTTACGGGGAGCTGTTTTTT. The entire variable domain, with the rest obtained from reference TRBV18 and TRBJ2-2, is as follows: NAGVMQNPRHLVRRRGQEARLRCSPMKGHSHVYWYRQLPEEGLKFMVYLQKENIIDESGMPKERFSAEFPKEGPSILRIQQVVRGDSAAYFCASSPPHQTGGGLYGELFFGEGSRLTVL.

The chain is built from TRBV5-6 and TRBJ1-1; D perhaps matches TRBD1 (6 bases). Trimming pared 2 bases from V and 0 bases from J, leaving 14 bases between. CDR1 is SGHDT, CDR2 YYEEEE, per germline. The CDR3 spans 16 residues. This CDR3 reads CASSFRQVGVNTEAFF. For the CDR3, the DNA is TGTGCCAGCAGCTTCCGACAGGTTGGGGTGAACACTGAAGCTTTCTTT.

This clone appeared once. The chain joins TRBV5-1 to TRBJ1-2; possible D gene TRBD1, 6 bases. Germline-derived CDR1 and CDR2 are SGHRS and YFSETQ. Trimming stripped 3 bases from V and 7 bases from J, with 16 bases between. The CDR3 contains 14 residues. CDR3 DNA sequence: TGCGCCAGCAGCTCGGACAGTCGAGGCGGTGGCTACACCTTC. It translates to CASSSDSRGGGYTF.

This clone was recorded a few times. V usage is TRBV2 and J usage is TRBJ2-1; 11 bases agree with TRBD2. The CDR3 is made up of 12 amino acids. In germline, CDR1 is SNHLY, CDR2 FYNNEI. V shed 5 bases and J 12 bases; nucleotides not matched to a gene: 3. CDR3 region: CASSNSGRGQFF. CDR3 in DNA: TGTGCCAGCAGTAATAGCGGGAGGGGGCAGTTCTTC.